The 17 T cell receptor beta chains given below trace back to one sample, sequenced in a study of blood T cell repertoires in COVID-19. TCRdb keeps only in-frame clones here, not all; method: immunoSEQ multiplex PCR. The data show a few hundred thousand clones, about 90% seen once. Specimen: PBMCs or T cells enriched from blood (not recorded which). Every receptor here comes from a human donor in a cohort exposed to, infected with or recovered from COVID-19 (not recorded which). The donor label of this sample is uncertain.

The chain combines TRBV9 with TRBJ2-7; D possibly corresponds to TRBD1 (6 bases). This CDR3 contains 14 residues. Trimming pared 2 bases from V and 1 base from J, leaving 10 bases between. The germline V gene encodes CDR1 SGDLS and CDR2 YYNGEE. For the CDR3, the DNA is TGTGCCAGCAGCGTGGCGGACAGTTCCTACGAGCAGTACTTC. Protein: CASSVADSSYEQYF. Filled out from reference TRBV9 and TRBJ2-7, the complete variable domain reads DSGVTQTPKHLITATGQRVTLRCSPRSGDLSVYWYQQSLDQGLQFLIQYYNGEERAKGNILERFSAQQFPDLHSELNLSSLELGDSALYFCASSVADSSYEQYFGPGTRLTVT.

This chain joins TRBV24-1 and TRBJ1-3; tentative D call: TRBD1 (6 bases). Germline V gene data show CDR1 as KGHDR and CDR2 as SFDVKD. The CDR3 consists of 16 residues. V lost 6 bases and J 0 bases, leaving 14 bases between the germline ends. Here the CDR3 reads CATSCGGHLSGNTIYF. In DNA, the CDR3 is TGTGCCACCAGTTGCGGGGGACACCTCTCTGGAAACACCATATATTTT.

V is TRBV24-1 and J is TRBJ2-3; TRBD2 matches 10 bases. V gave up 7 bases and J gave up 2 bases; unmatched junction bases: 2. CDR1 is KGHDR, CDR2 SFDVKD, per germline. The length of the CDR3 is 14 residues. This CDR3 is CATRSGGATDTQYF. CDR3 sequence (DNA): TGTGCCACCAGGAGCGGGGGGGCCACAGATACGCAGTATTTT.

The chain combines TRBV5-6 with TRBJ2-7, with TRBD1 identical over 8 bases. V gave up 2 bases and J gave up 4 bases; unmatched junction bases: 8. CDR1 and CDR2 from the germline V gene are SGHDT and YYEEEE. The CDR3 has 15 residues. The CDR3 DNA reads as TGTGCCAGCAGCTTCGCACCGGGACAGGCATACGAGCAGTACTTC. It specifies CASSFAPGQAYEQYF.

V usage is TRBV10-3 and J usage is TRBJ2-3; possible D gene TRBD1, 6 bases. CDR1 is ENHRY and CDR2 is SYGVKD in the germline V gene. V shed 3 bases and J shed 3 bases, with 7 bases lying between them. This CDR3 region has 13 residues. The CDR3 protein is CAISERGTDTQYF. The CDR3 DNA follows: TGTGCCATCAGTGAAAGGGGGACAGATACGCAGTATTTT.

The chain uses TRBV13 and TRBJ2-7, with TRBD1 matching over 8 bases. Germline values: CDR1 PRHDT, CDR2 FYEKMQ (reference sequence). The CDR3 runs to 14 residues. V shed 6 bases, J shed 4 bases, and the junction held 8 bases outside the gene matches. Here the CDR3 DNA reads TGTGCCAGCAGGCGGCAGGGGGCCTCGTACGAGCAGTACTTC. It specifies CASRRQGASYEQYF.

This chain links TRBV30 with TRBJ1-2; D might be TRBD1 (6 bases). V lost 5 bases and J 4 bases, leaving 14 bases between the germline ends. Germline-derived CDR1 and CDR2 are GTSNPN and SVGIG (reference sequence). The CDR3 is made up of 13 amino acids. Here the CDR3 reads CAWGPGGGYGYTF. The CDR3 DNA is TGTGCCTGGGGCCCTGGGGGCGGCTATGGCTACACCTTC.

The V gene is TRBV24-1, the J gene TRBJ1-2; no definite D call. Trimming stripped 1 base from V and 8 bases from J, with 7 bases between. This CDR3 spans 12 amino acids. Germline V gene lookup returns CDR1 KGHDR and CDR2 SFDVKD. The CDR3 sequence is CATSDLAGGYTF. CDR3 DNA sequence: TGTGCCACCAGTGATTTAGCAGGCGGCTACACCTTC.

CDR3 DNA: TGTGCCAGCAGTTACGGCCCGGGAGCGGGGGTAGATACGCAGTATTTT. Residues: CASSYGPGAGVDTQYF. This rearrangement joins TRBV6-5 to TRBJ2-3; 8 positions match TRBD2. This CDR3 region has 16 residues. Germline values: CDR1 MNHEY, CDR2 SVGAGI. The ends lost 2 bases at V and 5 bases at J; junction bases unmatched: 9.

The chain has TRBV2 and TRBJ2-7; TRBD1 agrees at 8 bases. V shed 6 bases and J 3 bases; nucleotides not matched to a gene: 7. Germline V gene data show CDR1 as SNHLY and CDR2 as FYNNEI. This CDR3 contains 14 residues. The CDR3, as DNA: TGTGCCAGCAGGGCCGGGACAGGACACTACGAGCAGTACTTC. Translating it yields CASRAGTGHYEQYF.

The chain uses TRBV7-9 and TRBJ1-1; D gene uncertain. Germline CDR1 SEHNR, CDR2 FQNEAQ (reference sequence). Deletions cut 5 bases from V and 10 bases from J, with 8 bases between. This CDR3 spans 10 amino acids. The CDR3 loop is CASSPLRAFF. CDR3 sequence (DNA): TGTGCCAGCAGCCCTCTCCGAGCTTTCTTT.

This clone has only a few counts. The genes are TRBV3-1 (or the pseudogene TRBV3-2) and TRBJ1-1; TRBD1 matches 7 bases. Germline V gene sequence: CDR1 LGHDT, CDR2 YNNKEL (reference sequence). Trimming removed 4 bases from V and 10 bases from J; junction bases left unmatched: 9. CDR3 length: 13 amino acids. CDR3 coding DNA: TGTGCCAGCAGCCTACTACAGGGGTTTGGAGCTTTCTTT. This gives the protein CASSLLQGFGAFF.

As concerns this clone: Other DNA sequences within the sample encode an identical CDR3. The chain is built from TRBV3-1 (or the pseudogene TRBV3-2) and TRBJ2-3; a weak D match, TRBD2 (5 bases). The V end lost 0 bases, the J end lost 10 bases, and 11 bases lay between the germline ends. The germline V gene has CDR1 LGHDT and CDR2 YNNKEL (reference sequence). The CDR3 contains 13 residues. CDR3 sequence (DNA): TGTGCCAGCAGCCAAGAAGAGGGATTATCGCAGTATTTT. It translates to CASSQEEGLSQYF.

The count of this clone is one. The V call is TRBV9, the J call TRBJ2-3; 10 bases align to TRBD1. The CDR3 contains 15 residues. J lost 6 bases, V lost 2 bases, and 6 bases had no gene match. CDR1 is SGDLS, CDR2 YYNGEE, per germline. CDR3 coding DNA: TGTGCCAGCAGCGTGAGAGGGACAGGGGTGGATACGCAGTATTTT. This encodes CASSVRGTGVDTQYF.

This clone was seen only a few times. The chain recombines TRBV19 with TRBJ1-1, with 7 bases lining up with TRBD1. Germline values: CDR1 LNHDA, CDR2 SQIVND (reference sequence). The trim removed 5 bases at V and 1 base at J, leaving 7 bases unmatched. The CDR3 totals 15 residues. CDR3 nucleotide sequence: TGTGCCAGTAGTTCCAGAGCAGGGGGGAACACTGAAGCTTTCTTT. Translated, it gives CASSSRAGGNTEAFF.

The V call is TRBV18, the J call TRBJ1-6; 8 bases are shared with TRBD1. The CDR3 sequence is 14 residues long. Germline assignment: CDR1 KGHSH and CDR2 LQKENI. The V segment lost 3 bases and the J segment 11 bases; nucleotides outside the gene matches: 6. The CDR3 reads CASSPTGESPPLHF. The CDR3 DNA sequence: TGTGCCAGCTCACCGACAGGGGAATCTCCACCCCTCCACTTT.

This sequence joins TRBV5-5 and TRBJ2-7; 9 bases are a match to TRBD2. CDR1 and CDR2 (germline): SGHKS, YYEKEE (reference sequence). Unmatched junction bases numbered 13, after V lost 5 bases and J lost 4 bases. The CDR3 covers 16 residues. The CDR3 region has the DNA TGTGCCAGCAGTGTGGTTATTAGCGGGGGTTATTACGAGCAGTACTTC. Its protein is CASSVVISGGYYEQYF. Full variable domain (remainder filled in from reference TRBV5-5 and TRBJ2-7): DAGVTQSPTHLIKTRGQQVTLRCSPISGHKSVSWYQQVLGQGPQFIFQYYEKEERGRGNFPDRFSARQFPNYSSELNVNALLLGDSALYLCASSVVISGGYYEQYFGPGTRLTVT.